This passage covers 29 T cell receptor beta chains from one sample sequenced in a study of CD8+ T cells in alopecia areata. Extracted RNA was reverse transcribed into cDNA, the sequencing template. Method: immunoSEQ multiplex PCR; TCRdb's copy keeps in-frame clones and lacks some. In the table there are over 150,000 clones, around 60% of which are singletons. The specimen was CD4+ T cells sorted from blood, collected at week 0. All receptors come from a human donor with alopecia areata.

This chain uses TRBV5-1 with TRBJ2-1; D gene uncertain. V gave up 0 bases and J gave up 5 bases, with 3 bases separating them. This CDR3 spans 12 amino acids. Per the germline V gene, CDR1 is SGHRS and CDR2 is YFSETQ. This CDR3 reads CASSLEDNEQFF. The CDR3 nucleotides read TGCGCCAGCAGCTTGGAAGACAATGAGCAGTTCTTC.

V and J are TRBV29-1 and TRBJ1-1; TRBD1 is a possible D gene (5 bases). V was pared by 7 bases and J by 0 bases, with 9 bases between. This CDR3 spans 12 amino acids. CDR1 and CDR2 (germline): SQVTM, ANQGSEA. The CDR3 is CSGEGMNTEAFF. In DNA, the CDR3 is TGCAGCGGGGAGGGGATGAACACTGAAGCTTTCTTT.

This sequence joins TRBV4-1 and TRBJ1-1; tentatively, D is TRBD1 (5 bases). V dropped 5 bases and J dropped 1 base, with 14 bases sitting between them. Germline V CDR1 and CDR2: MGHRA, YSYEKL. The CDR3 has 15 amino acids. CDR3 nucleotide sequence: TGCGCCAGCAGCTTATCCGGGACTTCGAACACTGAAGCTTTCTTT. This gives the protein CASSLSGTSNTEAFF.

This clone has just one count. The V call is TRBV29-1, the J call TRBJ2-7, with D possibly being TRBD2 (7 bases). CDR1 SQVTM and CDR2 ANQGSEA come from the germline V gene. V was trimmed by 4 bases and J by 9 bases, leaving 19 bases between them. The CDR3 loop spans 13 amino acids. The CDR3 here is CSVGPRGPLGQYF. The CDR3 coding sequence is TGCAGCGTTGGGCCGCGGGGGCCTTTGGGGCAGTACTTC.

The DNA of the CDR3 is TGTGCCTGGAGTGTACAGGGAGGAGCTGAGCAGTTCTTC. Amino acid sequence: CAWSVQGGAEQFF. The chain has TRBV30 and TRBJ2-1; the D gene could be TRBD1 or TRBD2 (6 bases each). Germline CDR1 is GTSNPN and CDR2 is SVGIG (reference sequence). CDR3 length: 13 amino acids. V was shortened by 0 bases and J by 9 bases, with 12 bases between the two germline ends.

The V call is TRBV18, the J call TRBJ1-4, with no clear D. The germline V gene encodes CDR1 KGHSH and CDR2 LQKENI. Between the trimmed V and J ends, which lost 3 bases and 7 bases, there was a span of 6 bases. This CDR3 region has 12 residues. The chain's CDR3 is CASSPPGEKLFF. The CDR3 nucleotides read TGTGCCAGCTCACCCCCGGGTGAAAAACTGTTTTTT.

This clone was seen a few times. The chain uses TRBV7-4 and TRBJ2-7; 7 bases are a match to TRBD1. This CDR3 is built from 15 residues. CDR1 and CDR2 (germline): SGHVT, SQSDAQ. With V trimmed by 10 bases and J by 5 bases, 17 bases remained unmatched. The CDR3 nucleotides read TGTGCCACGTTCAGAAAGACAGGGAGTGTCCACGAGCAGTACTTC. This codes for CATFRKTGSVHEQYF.

The rearrangement uses TRBV15 and TRBJ2-7, with 10 bases lining up with TRBD2. V shed 1 base, J shed 6 bases, and the junction held 6 bases outside the gene matches. Germline CDR1 LNHNV, CDR2 YYDKDF (reference sequence). The CDR3 contains 15 residues. The CDR3 region is CATSRGGTSAFEQYF. The DNA for the CDR3 is TGTGCCACCAGCAGAGGTGGGACTAGCGCTTTCGAGCAGTACTTC.

This chain links TRBV30 with TRBJ2-5; tentatively, D is TRBD1 (6 bases). Trimming removed 5 bases from V and 2 bases from J, with 9 bases in between. Per the germline V gene, CDR1 is GTSNPN and CDR2 is SVGIG (reference sequence). The CDR3 totals 12 residues. CDR3 protein: CAWGDTQETQYF. The DNA for the CDR3 is TGTGCCTGGGGGGACACGCAAGAGACCCAGTACTTC.

V is TRBV5-1 and J is TRBJ1-2, with 8 bases matching TRBD1. The CDR3 runs 14 residues. Germline lookup yields CDR1 SGHRS and CDR2 YFSETQ. Losses at the gene ends were 2 bases for V and 4 bases for J; bases not matched to a gene: 4. CDR3 nucleotide sequence: TGCGCCAGCAGCTTCGCCGGGACAGGCTATGGCTACACCTTC. This codes for CASSFAGTGYGYTF.

This clone was observed at least ten times. The J gene is TRBJ2-2, the V gene TRBV10-3; 8 bases match TRBD2. Trimming removed 4 bases from V and 3 bases from J; junction bases left unmatched: 7. The CDR3 has 16 residues. The V gene's germline CDR1 is ENHRY and CDR2 SYGVKD. The CDR3 is CAISVGPAGDTGELFF. The CDR3 coding sequence is TGTGCCATCAGTGTCGGACCAGCGGGAGACACCGGGGAGCTGTTTTTT.

The chain links TRBV7-9 to TRBJ1-1, with D unresolved. The germline V gene has CDR1 SEHNR and CDR2 FQNEAQ (reference sequence). V was clipped by 1 base and J by 1 base, with 7 bases between them. This CDR3 is built from 14 residues. The CDR3 reads CASSLEHPNTEAFF. CDR3 nucleotide sequence: TGTGCCAGCAGCTTAGAACACCCGAACACTGAAGCTTTCTTT.

This clone was counted only a few times. The chain recombines TRBV29-1 with TRBJ2-7; 10 nucleotides match TRBD2. The V segment lost 7 bases and the J segment 3 bases; nucleotides outside the gene matches: 0. The CDR3 spans 11 residues. CDR1 and CDR2 (germline): SQVTM, ANQGSEA. This chain's CDR3 is CSGLAGYEQYF. CDR3 nucleotides: TGCAGCGGACTAGCGGGCTACGAGCAGTACTTC.

V gene TRBV5-6 combines with J gene TRBJ1-2; D perhaps matches TRBD1 (5 bases). Germline CDR1 SGHDT, CDR2 YYEEEE. Deletions cut 3 bases from V and 6 bases from J, with 12 bases between. The CDR3 totals 13 residues. CDR3 in DNA: TGTGCCAGCAGCTCGACAGTTGGGGATGGCTACACCTTC. It encodes CASSSTVGDGYTF.

V is TRBV11-2 and J is TRBJ2-1; the match to TRBD1 covers 8 bases. Germline loops: CDR1 SGHAT, CDR2 FQNNGV. V shed 6 bases, J shed 4 bases, and the junction held 8 bases outside the gene matches. This CDR3 contains 15 residues. The CDR3 protein is CASRGRTGLYNEQFF. The CDR3 DNA is TGTGCCAGCAGGGGTAGGACAGGGCTTTACAATGAGCAGTTCTTC.

The chain joins TRBV28 to TRBJ1-2; 8 bases match TRBD1. The V and J ends lost 3 bases and 7 bases, in that order; junction bases with no gene match: 10. The CDR3 runs to 15 residues. Per the germline V gene, CDR1 is MDHEN and CDR2 is SYDVKM. CDR3 sequence reads: CASSFPPGGDFGYTF. The CDR3 DNA sequence: TGTGCCAGCAGTTTCCCTCCAGGGGGCGATTTTGGCTACACCTTC.

The V call is TRBV29-1, the J call TRBJ2-7, with D uncertain. V was pared by 5 bases and J by 4 bases, with 15 bases between. This CDR3 comprises 13 residues. Germline V gives CDR1 SQVTM, CDR2 ANQGSEA. The CDR3 reads CSVRMRSGYEQYF. In nucleotides, the CDR3 is TGCAGCGTTCGAATGAGATCAGGATACGAGCAGTACTTC.

The chain is built from TRBV27 and TRBJ1-5; no reliable D call. Germline CDR1 and CDR2: MNHEY and SMNVEV (reference sequence). Trimming took off 2 bases at V and 6 bases at J, with 5 bases between the two ends. The CDR3 extends over 12 amino acids. The CDR3 DNA sequence: TGTGCCAGCAGTTTACTGGGTCAGCCCCAGCATTTT. It specifies CASSLLGQPQHF.

Details on this clone: Other DNA sequences from this sample encode an identical CDR3 as well. In nucleotides, the CDR3 is TGTGCCAGCAGCTTATCCACGGGGGGGCAAGAGACCCAGTACTTC. Translation: CASSLSTGGQETQYF. The V gene is TRBV11-2, the J gene TRBJ2-5; 8 positions agree with TRBD2. V lost 2 bases and J lost 2; bases outside the gene matches: 4. The CDR3 is made up of 15 amino acids. The germline V gene encodes CDR1 SGHAT and CDR2 FQNNGV.

In its sample, this clone was seen a few times. The chain employs TRBV29-1 and TRBJ2-2; perhaps TRBD2 as D (5 bases). V was shortened by 4 bases and J by 0 bases, with 12 bases between the two germline ends. This CDR3 contains 15 residues. Germline CDR1 SQVTM, CDR2 ANQGSEA. CDR3 protein: CSVASAGANTGELFF. The CDR3 nucleotides read TGCAGCGTTGCCTCGGCGGGTGCGAACACCGGGGAGCTGTTTTTT.

Worth noting for this clone: Other DNA sequences from this sample encode an identical CDR3 as well. The chain employs TRBV9 and TRBJ2-3; the D gene is possibly TRBD2 (5 bases). Deletions cut 1 base from V and 0 bases from J, with 6 bases between. In germline, CDR1 is SGDLS, CDR2 YYNGEE. The CDR3 runs to 14 residues. CDR3: CASSVRTSTDTQYF. The CDR3 coding sequence is TGTGCCAGCAGCGTAAGGACTAGCACAGATACGCAGTATTTT.

In this sample, this clone turned up a few times. The chain carries TRBV5-5 and TRBJ2-7, with a tentative D call TRBD2 (6 bases). Germline V gene lookup returns CDR1 SGHKS and CDR2 YYEKEE (reference sequence). The CDR3 has 17 residues. V was cut by 5 bases and J by 3 bases, with 24 bases left in between. The CDR3 DNA follows: TGTGCCAGCAGACCCGTCCGACAGTCAGGAGGGGTCTACGAGCAGTACTTC. Its protein is CASRPVRQSGGVYEQYF.

This chain joins TRBV5-1 and TRBJ1-1; possible D gene TRBD1, 5 bases. CDR3 length equals 15 residues. Deletions cut 4 bases from V and 1 base from J, with 14 bases between. Germline-derived CDR1 and CDR2 are SGHRS and YFSETQ. CDR3 nucleotides: TGCGCCAGCAGCGACTGGGGGACTGCGAACACTGAAGCTTTCTTT. Translated: CASSDWGTANTEAFF.

The chain has TRBV4-1 and TRBJ1-6, with 7 bases fitting TRBD1. Trimming removed 3 bases from V and 10 bases from J; junction bases left unmatched: 9. The CDR3 is 15 amino acids. Germline CDR1 MGHRA, CDR2 YSYEKL. DNA for the CDR3: TGCGCCAGCAGCCACCGACAGGGCCCTGAGTCACCCCTCCACTTT. Protein: CASSHRQGPESPLHF.

The CDR3 nucleotides read TGTGCCAGCAGTCTGCGACAGAACACCGGGGAGCTGTTTTTT. Its protein is CASSLRQNTGELFF. The chain employs TRBV6-5 and TRBJ2-2; no firm D call. Germline V gene sequence: CDR1 MNHEY, CDR2 SVGAGI. V was shortened by 5 bases and J by 1 base, with 8 bases between the two germline ends. The CDR3 spans 14 residues.

The chain has TRBV20-1 and TRBJ2-5; D uncertain. Germline CDR1 is DFQATT and CDR2 is SNEGSKA (reference sequence). This CDR3 is 11 amino acids long. Trimming left V 3 bases short and J 5 bases short, with 7 bases between. The CDR3 spells CSASSEETQYF. The DNA for the CDR3 is TGCAGTGCTAGTAGTGAGGAGACCCAGTACTTC.

This chain joins TRBV5-1 and TRBJ2-3, with 7 positions matching TRBD1. The CDR3 length is 18 residues. The ends lost 4 bases at V and 5 bases at J; junction bases unmatched: 19. Germline V gene data show CDR1 as SGHRS and CDR2 as YFSETQ. The CDR3 here is CASSPLRTDRVDGDTQYF. The CDR3 DNA follows: TGCGCCAGCAGCCCCCTAAGGACCGACAGGGTTGATGGAGATACGCAGTATTTT.

The chain employs TRBV29-1 and TRBJ1-1; D is unclear. The V end was cut by 1 base, the J end by 5 bases, with 8 bases between. CDR1 is SQVTM and CDR2 is ANQGSEA in the germline V gene. This CDR3 region has 12 residues. The CDR3 DNA reads as TGCAGCGTTGAAGGACTCGGAACTGAAGCTTTCTTT. As protein: CSVEGLGTEAFF.

This chain connects TRBV7-7 to TRBJ2-3, with TRBD1 matching over 11 bases. The CDR3 runs 15 residues. From germline, CDR1 is SSHAT and CDR2 FNYEAQ (reference sequence). J lost 4 bases, V lost 5 bases, and 5 bases had no gene match. The CDR3, as DNA: TGTGCCAGCAGCCCCGGGGGACAGGGGGCAGATACGCAGTATTTT. Amino acid sequence: CASSPGGQGADTQYF.